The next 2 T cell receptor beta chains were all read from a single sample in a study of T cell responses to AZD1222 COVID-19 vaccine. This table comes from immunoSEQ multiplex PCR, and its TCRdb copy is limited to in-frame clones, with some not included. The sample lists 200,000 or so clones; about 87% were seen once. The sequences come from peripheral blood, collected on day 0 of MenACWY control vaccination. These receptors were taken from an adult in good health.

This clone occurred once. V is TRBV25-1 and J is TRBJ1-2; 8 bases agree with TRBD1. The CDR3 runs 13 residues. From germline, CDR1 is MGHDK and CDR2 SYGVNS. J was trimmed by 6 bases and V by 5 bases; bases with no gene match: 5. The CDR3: CASSPGQGHGYTF. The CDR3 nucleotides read TGTGCCAGCAGTCCCGGACAGGGCCATGGCTACACCTTC.

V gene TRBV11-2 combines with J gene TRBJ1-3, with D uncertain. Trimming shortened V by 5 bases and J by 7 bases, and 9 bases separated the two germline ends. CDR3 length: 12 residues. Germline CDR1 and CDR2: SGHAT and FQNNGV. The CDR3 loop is CASSVFGNTIYF. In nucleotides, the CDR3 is TGTGCCAGCAGCGTTTTCGGGAACACCATATATTTT.